This entry concerns a single T cell receptor beta chain. Its antigen has not been determined. Base qualities were left out, and no much larger clone turns up one base away. TCRbeta CDR3 regions were amplified from genomic DNA using the immunoSEQ Assay, a bias-controlled multiplex PCR. In the original analysis: The number of nucleated cells in each sample was estimated by amplification of reference gene primers within the assay. Sequence reads were collapsed and filtered to measure the absolute abundance of every unique TCRbeta CDR3 rearrangement. Productive Simpson clonality was computed per sample as the square root of Simpson's diversity index over productive rearrangements. The clones in this table, taken by TCRdb from immuneACCESS, are in-frame only. Not every clone is retained; where verified, under half of the shortfall comes from an unresolved V gene, and the cause of the rest is unknown. Clone size and V and J calls were adopted from that table, with D and trimming inferred from the DNA. The table for this sample lists about 94,000 clones; about 86% of them were counted only once. The ten largest clones add up to approximately 6.5% of the sample.

The trim is 6 bases for V and 5 bases for J, with a gap of 8 bases between the germline ends. The CDR3, from cysteine to phenylalanine, totals 12 residues. Only the CDR3 part of the read is kept: 36 bases, read in frame from the first base. This entry belongs to a study of blood T cell repertoires in COVID-19 (dated by TCRdb to 2018 to 2021). Describing the broader study: Samples covering the acute and convalescent phases of COVID-19 were provided by collaborators in the United States, Italy and Spain. The material from the prospective study consisted of cDNA or gDNA derived from T cells, B-cell-depleted T cells, or PBMCs. The dataset comprised deeply sampled blood TCRbeta repertoires from subjects exposed to, actively infected with, or recovered from COVID-19. The repertoires were released in a freely available public database meant as a resource for research on the immune response to SARS-CoV-2. The samples were drawn from two sources: the first 160 participants of the ongoing ImmuneRACE study, and 1,200 or so subjects contributed by 6 global collaborators. Nearly every sample came with metadata listing a de-identified subject ID, COVID-19 status, age in years and sex. Where HLA class I and class II types were available, the types were taken from metadata supplied by the sample provider, not from assay-based typing. Overall study results and their limits: Clinical and demographic metadata were provided uncurated, with the amount varying by source and participant.

Whole blood was collected in K2EDTA tubes by collaborating institutions according to the institutions' own protocols. For TCRbeta analysis, collaborator samples were shipped as frozen whole blood, as isolated PBMCs, or as DNA extracted from either sample type. Sequencing was carried out using peripheral blood. This sequence uses TRBV12-3 or TRBV12-4 and TRBJ1-5; the D segment cannot be called with confidence. The TCR originated in a man in his sixties with acute or convalescent COVID-19. The DNA sequence reads TGTGCCAGCAGGGCTTACGATCAGCCCCAGCATTTT. It translates to CASRAYDQPQHF.